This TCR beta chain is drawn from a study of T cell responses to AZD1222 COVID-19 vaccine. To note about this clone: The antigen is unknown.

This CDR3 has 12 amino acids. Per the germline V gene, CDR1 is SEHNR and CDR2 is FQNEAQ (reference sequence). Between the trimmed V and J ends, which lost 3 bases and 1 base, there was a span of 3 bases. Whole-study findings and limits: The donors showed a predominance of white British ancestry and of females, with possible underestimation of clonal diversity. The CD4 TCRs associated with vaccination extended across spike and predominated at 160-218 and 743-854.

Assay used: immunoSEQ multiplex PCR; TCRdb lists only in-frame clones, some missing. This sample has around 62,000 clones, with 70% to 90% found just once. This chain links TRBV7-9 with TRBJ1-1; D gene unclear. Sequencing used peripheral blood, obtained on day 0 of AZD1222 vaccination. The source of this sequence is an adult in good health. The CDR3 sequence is CASSLTNTEAFF. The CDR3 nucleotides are TGTGCCAGCAGCTTGACGAACACTGAAGCTTTCTTT.